The rows below give T cell receptor beta chains drawn from one sample of a study of blood T cells in healthy people across ages. TCRdb processed the 5' RACE reads anew with MiXCR; each CDR3 protein has one entry. The sample contains 650,000 to 700,000 distinct CDR3 sequences, around 52% of which appear only once. Input material: blood. Receptors originate from a woman older than 75 in good health. Each CDR3 is given with its conserved first and last residue. Each record gives: J gene, V gene, clone size, D gene, CDR3 DNA, CDR3 protein. The D gene is left open where the match is weak. Rows give clone size only sometimes, using once, few, many, or a class for an expanded clone.

J gene: TRBJ2-1
V gene: TRBV13
clone size: .
D gene: TRBD2
CDR3 DNA: TGTGCCAGCAGCGAGACTAGCGGGCTATACAATGAGCAGTTCTTC
CDR3 protein: CASSETSGLYNEQFF

J gene: TRBJ2-7
V gene: TRBV21-1
clone size: many
D gene: .
CDR3 DNA: TGTGCCAGCAGCAAGAAAGGGCTAGCGGGATCTAAATCCTACGAGCAGTACTTC
CDR3 protein: CASSKKGLAGSKSYEQYF

J gene: TRBJ2-1
V gene: TRBV5-1
clone size: .
D gene: TRBD2
CDR3 DNA: TGCGCCAGCAGCTCCCCTTCGAGCGGGGGAAGCTCCTACAATGAGCAGTTCTTC
CDR3 protein: CASSSPSSGGSSYNEQFF

J gene: TRBJ2-5
V gene: TRBV29-1
clone size: .
D gene: TRBD2
CDR3 DNA: TGCAGCGACGGGGGGGACCAGTACTTC
CDR3 protein: CSDGGDQYF

J gene: TRBJ1-5
V gene: TRBV5-1
clone size: many
D gene: .
CDR3 DNA: TGCGCCAGCAGCTTGTTGTATCAGCCCCAGCATTTT
CDR3 protein: CASSLLYQPQHF

J gene: TRBJ2-3
V gene: TRBV29-1
clone size: .
D gene: .
CDR3 DNA: TGCAGCGCTGCCGTTGACACCTGGGGCCCAGATACGCAGTATTTT
CDR3 protein: CSAAVDTWGPDTQYF

J gene: TRBJ1-1
V gene: TRBV7-2
clone size: .
D gene: .
CDR3 DNA: TGTGCCAGCAGCTTATTTCCGGGGAAGAGCACTGAAGCTTTCTTT
CDR3 protein: CASSLFPGKSTEAFF

J gene: TRBJ2-5
V gene: TRBV29-1
clone size: few
D gene: TRBD1
CDR3 DNA: TGCAGCGGGGGGACAGAGCGAATTCGGTACTTC
CDR3 protein: CSGGTERIRYF

J gene: TRBJ2-3
V gene: TRBV7-9
clone size: few
D gene: .
CDR3 DNA: TGTGCCAGCAGCTTACGGGGAGTCAGCACAGATACGCAGTATTTT
CDR3 protein: CASSLRGVSTDTQYF

J gene: TRBJ2-5
V gene: TRBV15
clone size: once
D gene: .
CDR3 DNA: TGTGCCACCAGCAGAGATAAGCATATCCAAGAGACCCAGTACTTC
CDR3 protein: CATSRDKHIQETQYF

J gene: TRBJ2-6
V gene: TRBV4-2
clone size: .
D gene: .
CDR3 DNA: TGTGCCAGCAGCGGGACAAGGCTCCTTGAGGCCAACGTCCTGACTTTC
CDR3 protein: CASSGTRLLEANVLTF

J gene: TRBJ2-7
V gene: TRBV29-1
clone size: .
D gene: TRBD1
CDR3 DNA: TGCAGCGCCTCCCGACAGGGGGCTCTCAACGAGCAGTACTTC
CDR3 protein: CSASRQGALNEQYF

J gene: TRBJ1-1
V gene: TRBV6-5
clone size: many
D gene: TRBD1
CDR3 DNA: TGTGCCAGCAGGGGGACAGGGAACACTGAAGCTTTCTTT
CDR3 protein: CASRGTGNTEAFF

J gene: TRBJ2-3
V gene: TRBV4-3
clone size: .
D gene: .
CDR3 DNA: TGCGCCAGCAGCCAAGGATGGGCCGAGATTAATACGCAGTATTTT
CDR3 protein: CASSQGWAEINTQYF

J gene: TRBJ2-6
V gene: TRBV27
clone size: many
D gene: .
CDR3 DNA: TGTGCCAGCAGTCCGCACCGCGCTCAAGGGGCCTCCGTCGTCCTGACTTTC
CDR3 protein: CASSPHRAQGASVVLTF

J gene: TRBJ2-5
V gene: TRBV7-9
clone size: .
D gene: TRBD2
CDR3 DNA: TGTGCCAGCAGCGGAAAAGGGACTAGCAGATACAATGAGCAGTACTTC
CDR3 protein: CASSGKGTSRYNEQYF

J gene: TRBJ2-3
V gene: TRBV9
clone size: .
D gene: .
CDR3 DNA: TGTGCCAGCAGCGTAGGAACACAATCTAGCACAGATACGCAGTATTTT
CDR3 protein: CASSVGTQSSTDTQYF

J gene: TRBJ2-7
V gene: TRBV6-4
clone size: once
D gene: TRBD1
CDR3 DNA: TGTGCCAGCAGTGAAGAGACAGGGGGCTCCTACGAGCAGTACTTC
CDR3 protein: CASSEETGGSYEQYF

J gene: TRBJ2-5
V gene: TRBV12-3/TRBV12-4
clone size: .
D gene: .
CDR3 DNA: TGTGCCAGCAGTTTGAGACTGACCGAAGAGACCCAGTACTTC
CDR3 protein: CASSLRLTEETQYF

J gene: TRBJ2-3
V gene: TRBV7-3
clone size: .
D gene: .
CDR3 DNA: TGTGCCAGCAGCAGGGGGGGGACAGGCACAGATACGCAGTATTTT
CDR3 protein: CASSRGGTGTDTQYF

J gene: TRBJ2-1
V gene: TRBV6-6
clone size: .
D gene: TRBD2
CDR3 DNA: TGTGCCAGCAGTTACGCTAGCGGGAGGTCCTACAATGAGCAGTTCTTC
CDR3 protein: CASSYASGRSYNEQFF

J gene: TRBJ2-5
V gene: TRBV10-3
clone size: .
D gene: TRBD2
CDR3 DNA: TGTGCCATCAGTGAGCCTAGCGGGGGTTATCTACAAGAGACCCAGTACTTC
CDR3 protein: CAISEPSGGYLQETQYF